Listed here are 10 T cell receptor beta chains from one sample, sequenced in a study of technical replicates of blood from a few donors. Using immunoSEQ multiplex PCR, the repertoire was profiled, and TCRdb retains in-frame clones only, with some absent. Here the sample spans more than 65,000 clones, around 94% being singletons. Sequencing used T cells isolated from PBMCs. The receptor set was obtained from a human donor in good health.

This clone has a single count. The V gene is TRBV10-2, the J gene TRBJ2-1; D uncertain. The CDR3 totals 12 residues. Trimming removed 3 bases at V and 4 bases at J, with 4 bases between. The germline V gene encodes CDR1 WSHSY and CDR2 SAAADI. The CDR3 coding sequence is TGCGCCAGCAGTGACCGGTACAATGAGCAGTTCTTC. Translated, it gives CASSDRYNEQFF.

V is TRBV4-3 and J is TRBJ2-7; D not resolved. Trimming took 0 bases from V and 3 from J, leaving 12 bases between them. Germline loops: CDR1 LGHNA, CDR2 YSLEER. This CDR3 contains 15 residues. Here the CDR3 DNA reads TGCGCCAGCAGCCAAGACCCCCTGGTCGGCTACGAGCAGTACTTC. Protein product: CASSQDPLVGYEQYF.

The chain employs TRBV11-2 and TRBJ1-5, with 8 positions matching TRBD1. Per germline, CDR1 SGHAT and CDR2 FQNNGV. With V trimmed by 3 bases and J by 7 bases, 5 bases remained unmatched. The CDR3 is 14 amino acids. The CDR3 loop is CASSLGSGGQPQHF. The DNA for the CDR3 is TGTGCCAGCAGCTTGGGGTCAGGGGGCCAGCCCCAGCATTTT.

This clone was seen a single time. The V call is TRBV27, the J call TRBJ1-5; 9 nucleotides agree with TRBD1. V lost 5 bases to trimming and J lost 7 bases; unmatched junction nucleotides: 15. This CDR3 comprises 17 residues. Germline CDR1 and CDR2: MNHEY and SMNVEV (reference sequence). In DNA form, the CDR3 reads TGTGCCAGCAGTGGGACAGGGTGGGGATGGGAACAGCAGCCCCAGCATTTT. The encoded protein is CASSGTGWGWEQQPQHF.

V is TRBV9 and J is TRBJ2-3; 7 nucleotides match TRBD2. This CDR3 has 15 amino acids. V was pared by 2 bases and J by 0 bases, with 3 bases of the junction left unmatched. CDR1 is SGDLS and CDR2 is YYNGEE in the germline V gene. The CDR3 sequence: CASSVKRGSTDTQYF. The CDR3 nucleotides are TGTGCCAGCAGCGTGAAGCGGGGTAGCACAGATACGCAGTATTTT. The full variable domain, in which reference TRBV9 and TRBJ2-3 provide the parts outside the CDR3, is DSGVTQTPKHLITATGQRVTLRCSPRSGDLSVYWYQQSLDQGLQFLIQYYNGEERAKGNILERFSAQQFPDLHSELNLSSLELGDSALYFCASSVKRGSTDTQYFGPGTRLTVL.

The chain is built from TRBV10-3 and TRBJ2-2; 9 bases are shared with TRBD1. Trimming cost V 0 bases and J 5 bases; bases outside gene matches: 7. The CDR3 has 17 residues. Germline values: CDR1 ENHRY, CDR2 SYGVKD. In DNA form, the CDR3 reads TGTGCCATCAGTGAGTCAGTACAGGGGGCAGGGACCGGGGAGCTGTTTTTT. This codes for CAISESVQGAGTGELFF.

This chain uses TRBV11-3 with TRBJ2-1, with 9 bases identical to TRBD1. CDR3 length: 13 residues. Germline V CDR1 and CDR2: SGHNT, YENEEA. The V gene end was trimmed by 6 bases and the J gene end by 5 bases; junction bases not matched to a gene: 2. CDR3 nucleotide sequence: TGTGCCAGCAGTAGGACAGGGGACAATGAGCAGTTCTTC. Its translation: CASSRTGDNEQFF.

In this sample, this clone turned up once. This chain connects TRBV2 to TRBJ2-7; D perhaps matches TRBD2 (5 bases). The germline V and J ends were trimmed by 5 bases and 5 bases, with 16 bases remaining between them. The length of the CDR3 is 14 residues. Germline V gene sequence: CDR1 SNHLY, CDR2 FYNNEI. The chain's CDR3 is CASSTQKGRNEQYF. Here the CDR3 DNA reads TGTGCCAGCAGTACTCAAAAAGGGAGAAACGAGCAGTACTTC.

This sequence joins TRBV4-1 and TRBJ2-2, with 7 bases matching TRBD1. The CDR3 is 18 residues long. Germline lookup yields CDR1 MGHRA and CDR2 YSYEKL. With V trimmed by 3 bases and J by 4 bases, 14 bases remained unmatched. CDR3 loop: CASSHPLGNRGSTGELFF. The CDR3 DNA is TGCGCCAGCAGCCACCCTTTGGGGAACAGGGGAAGCACCGGGGAGCTGTTTTTT.

The genes are TRBV4-1 and TRBJ2-1, with 11 bases aligning to TRBD2. Germline V CDR1 and CDR2: MGHRA, YSYEKL. The ends lost 2 bases at V and 3 bases at J; junction bases unmatched: 15. The CDR3 is 20 amino acids. The CDR3 DNA reads TGCGCCAGCAGCCAATGGGACTCTTTAGCGGGAGGGCCTGGCTACAATGAGCAGTTCTTC. Its translation is CASSQWDSLAGGPGYNEQFF.